The present entry profiles one T cell receptor beta chain with its context. This sample was included in a study of T-cell memory formation after mild COVID-19. The germline CDR1 and CDR2 sequences are SEHNR and FQNEAQ (reference sequence). The CDR3 has 17 amino acids. The V gene end was trimmed by 2 bases and the J gene end by 2 bases; junction bases not matched to a gene: 4. TCRdb recomputed calls from the 5' RACE reads with MiXCR, one row per CDR3 protein. The sample has under 650,000 distinct CDR3 sequences; around 17% are singletons. Sequenced sample: PBMCs or a T cell subset sorted from them (not recorded which). V and J are TRBV7-9 and TRBJ2-3; 13 bases align to TRBD2. The origin of this receptor is an adult woman who had mild COVID-19 (a few samples of this study predate the infection). Cell type and time point are not known. The chain's CDR3 is CASSLWTSGGATDTQYF. The CDR3 DNA reads as TGTGCCAGCAGCTTATGGACTAGCGGGGGAGCCACAGATACGCAGTATTTT. Full variable domain (missing parts from reference TRBV7-9 and TRBJ2-3): DTGVSQNPRHKITKRGQNVTFRCDPISEHNRLYWYRQTLGQGPEFLTYFQNEAQLEKSRLLSDRFSAERPKGSFSTLEIQRTEQGDSAMYLCASSLWTSGGATDTQYFGPGTRLTVL.